Presented here are 22 T cell receptor beta chains from one specimen sequenced in a study of vaccination effects on CD4 cells after COVID-19. For these TCRs, the target antigens are not known. On roughly day 10 of culture, CD4+ T cells were separated out. Clones were read by immunoSEQ multiplex PCR, and TCRdb kept only the in-frame ones, dropping some. This sample carries approximately 31,000 clones, about 71% of them seen once, and the ten largest clones take 3.8%. The sequenced sample was CD4+ T cells from PBMCs cultured without peptide, obtained before COVID-19 vaccination. These receptors were collected from a human donor who received a COVID-19 vaccine.

This sequence joins TRBV5-8 and TRBJ2-2; a possible D gene is TRBD1 (6 bases). The CDR3 is 14 amino acids. The germline V gene encodes CDR1 SGHTS and CDR2 YDEGEE. The germline V and J ends were trimmed by 3 bases and 2 bases, with 8 bases remaining between them. The CDR3 DNA is TGTGCCAGCAGCTCGGACAGAAACACCGGGGAGCTGTTTTTT. Its translation is CASSSDRNTGELFF.

This sequence joins TRBV11-3 and TRBJ2-7, with D possibly being TRBD1 (6 bases). The CDR3 has 15 amino acids. Germline-derived CDR1 and CDR2 are SGHNT and YENEEA. Trimming pared 5 bases from V and 2 bases from J, leaving 16 bases between. CDR3 in amino acids: CASSQGPGAPYEQYF. In nucleotides, the CDR3 is TGTGCCAGCAGCCAGGGTCCAGGGGCTCCCTACGAGCAGTACTTC.

The V gene is TRBV24-1, the J gene TRBJ2-2; D is unclear. The CDR3 runs 12 residues. V was shortened by 7 bases and J by 4 bases, with 6 bases between the two germline ends. CDR1 is KGHDR, CDR2 SFDVKD, per germline. The CDR3: CATSSPTGELFF. For the CDR3, the DNA is TGTGCCACCAGCTCTCCCACCGGGGAGCTGTTTTTT.

This clone has only a few counts. The chain couples TRBV11-2 to TRBJ1-6; unclear D gene. Germline CDR1 SGHAT, CDR2 FQNNGV. The CDR3 totals 14 residues. Trimming removed 5 bases at V and 7 bases at J, with 12 bases between. Here the CDR3 reads CASSPRTGNSPLHF. In DNA, the CDR3 is TGTGCCAGCAGCCCTCGGACGGGAAATTCACCCCTCCACTTT.

The V and J genes are TRBV5-1 and TRBJ1-1, with D hard to call. The CDR3 is 15 amino acids. V lost 0 bases and J 5 bases, leaving 14 bases between the germline ends. The germline CDR1 and CDR2 sequences are SGHRS and YFSETQ. The CDR3 protein is CASSLGHRDPTEAFF. The CDR3, as DNA: TGCGCCAGCAGCTTGGGTCATCGGGATCCTACTGAAGCTTTCTTT.

The rearrangement uses TRBV6-5 and TRBJ2-3, with 9 bases lining up with TRBD1. Germline V gene data show CDR1 as MNHEY and CDR2 as SVGAGI. V dropped 7 bases and J dropped 5; count of bases not matched to a gene: 7. This CDR3 has 14 residues. The DNA of the CDR3 is TGTGCCAGCATCACAGGGGGCTATCTAGATACGCAGTATTTT. Translated: CASITGGYLDTQYF.

This chain joins TRBV11-3 and TRBJ2-1, with D hard to call. The V end was cut by 0 bases, the J end by 6 bases, with 6 bases between. CDR1 SGHNT and CDR2 YENEEA come from the germline V gene. The CDR3 spans 13 residues. This CDR3 reads CASSLEPGNEQFF. CDR3 coding DNA: TGTGCCAGCAGCTTAGAACCAGGCAATGAGCAGTTCTTC.

The rearrangement joins TRBV18 to TRBJ2-2, with a possible D match to TRBD2 (6 bases). In germline, CDR1 is KGHSH, CDR2 LQKENI. Trimming took 6 bases from V and 1 from J, leaving 12 bases between them. The CDR3 sequence is 15 residues long. DNA for the CDR3: TGTGCCAGCTCTCTTTCCGGGGGGAACACCGGGGAGCTGTTTTTT. This translates into CASSLSGGNTGELFF. Supplemented by reference TRBV18 and TRBJ2-2, the full variable domain reads NAGVMQNPRHLVRRRGQEARLRCSPMKGHSHVYWYRQLPEEGLKFMVYLQKENIIDESGMPKERFSAEFPKEGPSILRIQQVVRGDSAAYFCASSLSGGNTGELFFGEGSRLTVL.

This clone turned up a few times. The rearrangement links TRBV12-5 to TRBJ1-2; D is possibly TRBD1 (6 bases). V was cut by 6 bases and J by 8 bases, with 22 bases left in between. CDR1 and CDR2 (germline): LGHNT, FRNRAP. The CDR3 consists of 15 residues. CDR3 bases: TGTGCTAGTGGCTCCATACCCACAGGGACCACGGGCTACACCTTC. It codes for CASGSIPTGTTGYTF.

The chain couples TRBV20-1 to TRBJ1-1; D ambiguous. Between the trimmed V and J ends, which lost 3 bases and 4 bases, there was a span of 21 bases. The germline CDR1 and CDR2 sequences are DFQATT and SNEGSKA (reference sequence). This CDR3 comprises 16 residues. Here the CDR3 DNA reads TGCAGTGCTAGTAGCCTACGGGGATTAAAGAGCACTGAAGCTTTCTTT. Residues: CSASSLRGLKSTEAFF.

The chain employs TRBV11-2 and TRBJ1-1; weak D call: TRBD1 (5 bases). CDR1 is SGHAT and CDR2 is FQNNGV in the germline V gene. This CDR3 region has 15 residues. Trimming took off 1 base at V and 5 bases at J, with 14 bases between the two ends. In DNA form, the CDR3 reads TGTGCCAGCAGCTTAGGTCAGGGCGCGGGTACTGAAGCTTTCTTT. Protein sequence: CASSLGQGAGTEAFF.

The CDR3 region is CASGPTGETQYF. The CDR3 region has the DNA TGTGCTAGTGGTCCAACCGGGGAGACCCAGTACTTC. V and J are TRBV12-5 and TRBJ2-5; D unclear. Germline assignment: CDR1 LGHNT and CDR2 FRNRAP. V was trimmed by 5 bases and J by 5 bases, leaving 9 bases between them. The CDR3 has 12 amino acids.

In its sample, this clone was seen a few times. V and J are TRBV4-1 and TRBJ2-1; possible D gene TRBD2, 6 bases. The germline CDR1 and CDR2 sequences are MGHRA and YSYEKL. V lost 4 bases and J lost 3, with 16 bases in between. The CDR3 covers 16 residues. CDR3 in amino acids: CASSLKLGDFYNEQFF. The CDR3 DNA is TGCGCCAGCAGCCTAAAATTGGGGGACTTCTACAATGAGCAGTTCTTC.

The DNA of the CDR3 is TGTGCCTGGAGTCCGATCCTTTCACAGGGGTCGAACACTGAAGCTTTCTTT. Encoded protein: CAWSPILSQGSNTEAFF. The chain recombines TRBV30 with TRBJ1-1; 7 nucleotides align to TRBD1. The CDR3 contains 17 residues. Trimming took 2 bases from V and 1 from J; bases not matched to a gene: 13. In germline, CDR1 is GTSNPN, CDR2 SVGIG (reference sequence).

The chain employs TRBV4-1 and TRBJ2-7; 12 nucleotides line up with TRBD2. Germline V gene sequence: CDR1 MGHRA, CDR2 YSYEKL. The CDR3 loop spans 16 amino acids. V shed 0 bases, J shed 2 bases, and the junction held 2 bases outside the gene matches. The CDR3 DNA reads TGCGCCAGCAGCCAAGAGTCTAGCGGGAGGGCCTACGAGCAGTACTTC. It encodes CASSQESSGRAYEQYF.

V usage is TRBV6-5 and J usage is TRBJ2-5; 10 nucleotides agree with TRBD1. CDR3 length equals 15 residues. Germline V gives CDR1 MNHEY, CDR2 SVGAGI. The V segment lost 7 bases and the J segment 3 bases; nucleotides outside the gene matches: 8. CDR3 in amino acids: CASKLDRGLEETQYF. The CDR3 region has the DNA TGTGCCAGCAAACTCGACAGGGGGCTTGAAGAGACCCAGTACTTC.

A single count supports this clone. The J gene is TRBJ1-2, the V gene TRBV6-5, with TRBD1 identical over 7 bases. The CDR3 covers 14 residues. The V gene's germline CDR1 is MNHEY and CDR2 SVGAGI. Trimming removed 6 bases from V and 5 bases from J; junction bases left unmatched: 9. Written as DNA, the CDR3 is TGTGCCAGCAGGGCCGGACAGGTCCTATATGGCTACACCTTC. Translating it yields CASRAGQVLYGYTF.

The chain recombines TRBV7-9 with TRBJ1-1; tentative D call: TRBD1 (5 bases). The germline V gene has CDR1 SEHNR and CDR2 FQNEAQ (reference sequence). The V and J ends lost 3 bases and 5 bases respectively, with 13 bases between them. The CDR3 is 14 residues long. CDR3 in DNA: TGTGCCAGCAGCTTGCAGGGTCGTAGGACTGAAGCTTTCTTT. Residues: CASSLQGRRTEAFF.

The chain couples TRBV6-5 to TRBJ1-5; D is uncertain. Germline values: CDR1 MNHEY, CDR2 SVGAGI. The CDR3 has 14 residues. With 2 bases removed from V and 3 bases from J, the gap between germline ends came to 8 bases. The CDR3 sequence is CASSYGRANQPQHF. DNA of the CDR3: TGTGCCAGCAGTTACGGGCGGGCCAATCAGCCCCAGCATTTT.

The chain carries TRBV6-2 or TRBV6-3 and TRBJ1-5, with 9 positions matching TRBD1. The germline CDR1 and CDR2 sequences are MNHEY and SVGEGT. This CDR3 spans 16 amino acids. V dropped 2 bases and J dropped 9; count of bases not matched to a gene: 11. CDR3 sequence reads: CASSYRDREADRPQHF. CDR3 nucleotides: TGTGCCAGCAGTTACCGGGACAGGGAAGCCGATCGGCCCCAGCATTTT.

Note on this clone: Other DNA sequences from this sample encode an identical CDR3 as well. The rearrangement links TRBV5-4 to TRBJ2-3; D remains ambiguous. With 1 base removed from V and 3 bases from J, the gap between germline ends came to 6 bases. The V gene's germline CDR1 is SGHNT and CDR2 YYREEE (reference sequence). This CDR3 contains 13 residues. Here the CDR3 DNA reads TGTGCCAGCAGCTTGAGAGGTACAGATACGCAGTATTTT. It translates to CASSLRGTDTQYF.

This clone was picked up a small number of times. For the CDR3, the DNA is TGCGCCAGCAGCTGGGACAGAGATCAGCCCCAGCATTTT. Residues: CASSWDRDQPQHF. This sequence joins TRBV5-1 and TRBJ1-5; 7 bases match TRBD1. The ends lost 3 bases at V and 5 bases at J; junction bases unmatched: 2. There are 13 residues in the CDR3. Looked up from germline, CDR1 is SGHRS and CDR2 is YFSETQ.